This T cell receptor (beta chain) comes out of a study of control samples from healthy donors and cancer patients. Profiled with immunoSEQ multiplex PCR; TCRdb holds only in-frame clones, not every one. The sample holds about 59,000 clones, around 87% seen once. In the case of this clone: One end of the junction fails to match germline, which may point to a read error. This sample includes further DNA sequences coding for the same CDR3.

CDR1 is MNHEY, CDR2 SVGAGI, per germline. The CDR3 runs 14 residues. The sample taken for sequencing was PBMCs. This TCR derives from a woman in her sixties with lung cancer. The rearrangement joins TRBV6-5 to TRBJ1-1; 7 nucleotides line up with TRBD1. The CDR3 is CASSFHQGDTEAFF. CDR3 in DNA: TGTGCCAGCAGTTTCCACCAGGGGGACACTGAGGCTTTCTTT.